The rows below give T cell receptor beta chains drawn from one sample of a study of blood T cells in healthy people across ages. A single record per CDR3 protein comes from TCRdb applying MiXCR to the 5' RACE reads. Of hundreds of thousands of distinct CDR3 sequences listed, about 25% are singletons. This sample was also put to use in a study of T cells of mothers and their children.

What was sequenced was blood. The receptor source for this set is a boy under 18 in good health. Each CDR3 is given with its conserved first and last residue. A D gene is named only where the DNA matches it firmly. The size of a clone is reported for some rows only, either as once, few or many, or as a class for expanded clones.

>TRBD2|few|TRBJ2-1|TRBV6-6
CASSPSGLGQFF
TGTGCCAGCAGCCCTTCGGGACTAGGGCAGTTCTTC
>.|.|TRBJ2-7|TRBV27
CASSSGDNEQYF
TGTGCCAGCAGTTCGGGGGACAACGAGCAGTACTTC
>TRBD2|.|TRBJ2-7|TRBV7-2
CASSLGSGGAPQYF
TGTGCCAGCAGCTTAGGAAGCGGGGGGGCCCCGCAGTACTTC
>.|.|TRBJ2-7|TRBV27
CASSYAADYEQYF
TGTGCCAGCAGTTACGCGGCGGACTACGAGCAGTACTTC
>.|few|TRBJ1-3|TRBV12-3/TRBV12-4
CASSSDTGLNTIYF
TGTGCCAGCAGTTCAGACACAGGGTTAAACACCATATATTTT
>TRBD2|few|TRBJ2-1|TRBV20-1
CSARDPGLAEYNEQFF
TGCAGTGCTAGAGACCCAGGACTAGCGGAGTACAATGAGCAGTTCTTC
>.|few|TRBJ2-3|TRBV28
CASSGTGYRNTQYF
TGTGCCAGCAGCGGGACCGGATATAGGAATACGCAGTATTTT
>.|.|TRBJ1-2|TRBV7-9
CASSLVSAGNGYTF
TGTGCCAGCAGCTTAGTTTCGGCAGGGAATGGCTACACCTTC
>TRBD2|.|TRBJ2-3|TRBV4-1
CASSLRLADTDTQYF
TGCGCCAGCAGCCTTCGACTAGCGGACACAGATACGCAGTATTTT
>TRBD1|few|TRBJ1-2|TRBV5-1
CASSSSGTADGYTF
TGCGCCAGCAGCTCCTCCGGGACAGCCGATGGCTACACCTTC
>TRBD1|few|TRBJ2-2|TRBV7-8
CASSLVTGGSGELFF
TGTGCCAGCAGCTTAGTGACAGGGGGTTCCGGGGAGCTGTTTTTT
>.|.|TRBJ1-4|TRBV6-1
CASDGRRKATNEKLFF
TGTGCCAGTGACGGAAGACGGAAAGCAACTAATGAAAAACTGTTTTTT
>TRBD1|.|TRBJ1-5|TRBV24-1
CATSDPTGTYF
TGTGCCACCAGTGACCCGACAGGGACGTATTTT
>TRBD1|few|TRBJ2-4|TRBV5-1
CASSFADRDGNIQYF
TGCGCCAGCAGCTTCGCGGACAGGGATGGAAACATTCAGTACTTC
>TRBD1|few|TRBJ1-4|TRBV7-9
CASSRPQGGNEKLFF
TGTGCCAGCAGTCGACCACAGGGGGGTAATGAAAAACTGTTTTTT
>.|.|TRBJ2-5|TRBV29-1
CSATGDSPETQYF
TGCAGCGCTACCGGTGACTCCCCAGAGACCCAGTACTTC
>.|few|TRBJ2-5|TRBV19
CASSHPGDLVQTQYF
TGTGCCAGTAGTCATCCGGGAGACCTGGTACAGACCCAGTACTTC
>.|.|TRBJ1-1|TRBV23-1
CASSQSCQAGTMNTEAFF
TGCGCCAGCAGTCAATCGTGTCAGGCAGGAACTATGAACACTGAAGCTTTCTTT
>.|few|TRBJ2-2|TRBV6-5
CASRPTRDTGELFF
TGTGCCAGCAGACCCACACGGGATACCGGGGAGCTGTTTTTT
>.|few|TRBJ1-1|TRBV24-1
CATSDSTEAFF
TGTGCCACCAGTGATAGCACTGAAGCTTTCTTT
>.|few|TRBJ2-5|TRBV12-3/TRBV12-4
CASSTKETQYF
TGTGCCAGCAGTACCAAAGAGACCCAGTACTTC
>TRBD1|.|TRBJ1-5|TRBV28
CASSPGQGKGNQPQHF
TGTGCCAGCAGTCCTGGACAGGGTAAGGGCAATCAGCCCCAGCATTTT
>.|few|TRBJ2-7|TRBV29-1
CSVEFAGGAYEQYF
TGCAGCGTTGAATTCGCAGGGGGGGCCTACGAGCAGTACTTC
>.|.|TRBJ2-5|TRBV12-3/TRBV12-4
CASSFRTEKYQETQYF
TGTGCCAGCAGTTTTCGGACAGAGAAGTACCAAGAGACCCAGTACTTC
>TRBD1|few|TRBJ2-7|TRBV7-9
CASSLVGQGAYYEQYF
TGTGCCAGCAGCTTAGTCGGACAGGGGGCATACTACGAGCAGTACTTC
>TRBD1|.|TRBJ2-7|TRBV29-1
CSVETGGDYEQYF
TGCAGCGTTGAGACAGGGGGAGATTACGAGCAGTACTTC
>TRBD2|few|TRBJ2-7|TRBV7-8
CASKEGGSGHEQYF
TGTGCCAGCAAAGAGGGCGGGAGCGGCCACGAGCAGTACTTC
>TRBD1|few|TRBJ1-4|TRBV6-1
CASSDDRGSEKLFF
TGTGCCAGCAGTGATGACAGGGGGAGTGAAAAACTGTTTTTT
>TRBD1|.|TRBJ2-1|TRBV6-1
CASSVFQGARGEQFF
TGTGCCAGCAGTGTATTCCAGGGGGCGCGGGGTGAGCAGTTCTTC
>.|.|TRBJ2-5|TRBV12-3/TRBV12-4
CASSFNPTQYF
TGTGCCAGCAGTTTTAATCCCACCCAGTACTTC
>.|.|TRBJ1-5|TRBV25-1
CASSGTDSNQPQHF
TGTGCCAGCAGTGGGACTGATAGCAATCAGCCCCAGCATTTT
>TRBD2|.|TRBJ2-5|TRBV10-2
CASSEGRGGPQETQYF
TGCGCCAGCAGTGAGGGGCGGGGGGGCCCGCAAGAGACCCAGTACTTC
>TRBD1|few|TRBJ2-5|TRBV30
CAWSLQGAYETQYF
TGTGCCTGGAGTTTACAGGGGGCATATGAGACCCAGTACTTC
>TRBD2|few|TRBJ2-7|TRBV12-3/TRBV12-4
CASSLSGDWSSYEQYF
TGTGCCAGCAGTTTAAGCGGGGACTGGAGCTCCTACGAGCAGTACTTC
>.|.|TRBJ2-1|TRBV27
CASSAELTYNEQFF
TGTGCCAGCAGCGCGGAACTAACCTACAATGAGCAGTTCTTC
>.|.|TRBJ2-2|TRBV4-2
CASSHARGGGPPGELFF
TGTGCCAGCAGCCATGCCCGAGGGGGAGGGCCCCCCGGGGAGCTGTTTTTT
>.|.|TRBJ2-5|TRBV7-9
CASSWILEEQYF
TGTGCCAGCAGCTGGATTCTTGAAGAGCAGTACTTC
>.|few|TRBJ2-5|TRBV29-1
CSVETDPQETQYF
TGCAGCGTTGAAACAGACCCCCAAGAGACCCAGTACTTC
>.|.|TRBJ1-2|TRBV20-1
CSARDDRQNLYGYTF
TGCAGTGCTAGAGATGACAGACAAAACCTCTATGGCTACACCTTC
>.|many|TRBJ2-1|TRBV3-1
CASSQEGNEQFF
TGCGCCAGCAGCCAAGAAGGCAATGAGCAGTTCTTC